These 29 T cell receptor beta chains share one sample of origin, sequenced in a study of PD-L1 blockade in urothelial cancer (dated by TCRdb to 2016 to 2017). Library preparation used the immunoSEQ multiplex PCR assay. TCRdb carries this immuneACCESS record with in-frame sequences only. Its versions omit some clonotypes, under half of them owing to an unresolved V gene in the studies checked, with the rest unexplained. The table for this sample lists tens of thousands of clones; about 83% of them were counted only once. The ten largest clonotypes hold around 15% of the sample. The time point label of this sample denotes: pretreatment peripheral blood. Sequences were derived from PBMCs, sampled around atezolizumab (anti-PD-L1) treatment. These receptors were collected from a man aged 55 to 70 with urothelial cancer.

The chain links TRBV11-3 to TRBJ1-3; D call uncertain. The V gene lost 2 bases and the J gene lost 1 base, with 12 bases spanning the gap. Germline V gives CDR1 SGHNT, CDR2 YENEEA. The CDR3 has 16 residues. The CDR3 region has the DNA TGTGCCAGCAGCTTACGACGTGGGAGTTCTGGAAACACCATATATTTT. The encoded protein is CASSLRRGSSGNTIYF.

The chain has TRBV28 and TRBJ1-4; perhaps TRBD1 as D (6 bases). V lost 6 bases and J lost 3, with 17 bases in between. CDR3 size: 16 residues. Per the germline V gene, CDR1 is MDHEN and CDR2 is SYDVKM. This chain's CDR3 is CASRRGPFGPNEKLFF. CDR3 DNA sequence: TGTGCCAGCAGGCGGGGGCCCTTCGGGCCTAATGAAAAACTGTTTTTT.

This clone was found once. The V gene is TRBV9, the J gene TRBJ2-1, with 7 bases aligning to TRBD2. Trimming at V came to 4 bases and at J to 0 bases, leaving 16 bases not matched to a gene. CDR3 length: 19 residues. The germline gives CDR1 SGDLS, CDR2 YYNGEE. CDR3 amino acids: CASSSRPGGGRASYNEQFF. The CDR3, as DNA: TGTGCCAGCAGCTCCCGACCGGGTGGGGGGAGGGCCTCCTACAATGAGCAGTTCTTC.

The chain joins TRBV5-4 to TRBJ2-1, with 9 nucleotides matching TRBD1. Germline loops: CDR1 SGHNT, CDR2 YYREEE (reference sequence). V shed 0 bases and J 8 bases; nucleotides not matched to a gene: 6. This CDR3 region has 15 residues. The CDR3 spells CASSLAGTGRDEQFF. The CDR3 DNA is TGTGCCAGCAGCTTGGCCGGGACAGGGCGAGATGAGCAGTTCTTC.

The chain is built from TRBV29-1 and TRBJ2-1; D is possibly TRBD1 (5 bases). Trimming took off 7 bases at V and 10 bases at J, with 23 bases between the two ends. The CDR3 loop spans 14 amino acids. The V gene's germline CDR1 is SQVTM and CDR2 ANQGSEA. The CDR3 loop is CSAERAPQAGEQFF. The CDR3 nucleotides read TGCAGCGCCGAAAGGGCCCCACAGGCAGGGGAGCAGTTCTTC.

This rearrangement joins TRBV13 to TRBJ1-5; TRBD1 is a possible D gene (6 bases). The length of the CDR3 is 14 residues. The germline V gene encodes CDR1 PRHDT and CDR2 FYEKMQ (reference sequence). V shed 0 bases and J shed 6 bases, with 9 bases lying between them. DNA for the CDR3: TGTGCCAGCAGCTTAGGTCAGGGGAGTCAGCCCCAGCATTTT. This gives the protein CASSLGQGSQPQHF.

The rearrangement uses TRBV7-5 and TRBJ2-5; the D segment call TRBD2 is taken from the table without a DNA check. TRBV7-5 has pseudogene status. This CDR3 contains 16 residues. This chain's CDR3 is CARSLEGGLKLETQYF. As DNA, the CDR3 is TGTGCCAGAAGCTTAGAAGGCGGACTAAAATTGGAGACCCAGTACTTC.

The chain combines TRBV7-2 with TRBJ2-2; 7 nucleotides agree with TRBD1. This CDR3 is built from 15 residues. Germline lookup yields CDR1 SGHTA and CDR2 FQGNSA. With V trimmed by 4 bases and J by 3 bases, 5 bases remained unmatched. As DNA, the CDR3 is TGTGCCAGCAGCTCACGGGACAGATACACCGGGGAGCTGTTTTTT. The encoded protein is CASSSRDRYTGELFF. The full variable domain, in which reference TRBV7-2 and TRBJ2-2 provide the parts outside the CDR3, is GAGVSQSPSNKVTEKGKDVELRCDPISGHTALYWYRQSLGQGLEFLIYFQGNSAPDKSGLPSDRFSAERTGGSVSTLTIQRTQQEDSAVYLCASSSRDRYTGELFFGEGSRLTVL.

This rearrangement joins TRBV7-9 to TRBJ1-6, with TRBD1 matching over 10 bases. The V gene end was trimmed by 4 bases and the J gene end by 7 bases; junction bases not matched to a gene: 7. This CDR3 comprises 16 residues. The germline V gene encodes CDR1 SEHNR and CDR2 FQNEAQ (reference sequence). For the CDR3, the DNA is TGTGCCAGCAGCTCAGGGACAGGGGCGCTCAATTCACCCCTCCACTTT. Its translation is CASSSGTGALNSPLHF.

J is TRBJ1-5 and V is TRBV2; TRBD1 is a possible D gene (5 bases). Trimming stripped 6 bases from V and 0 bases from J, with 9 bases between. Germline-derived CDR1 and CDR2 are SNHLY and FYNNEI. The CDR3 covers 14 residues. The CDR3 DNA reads TGTGCCAGCAGATGGGGGGATAGCAATCAGCCCCAGCATTTT. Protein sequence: CASRWGDSNQPQHF.

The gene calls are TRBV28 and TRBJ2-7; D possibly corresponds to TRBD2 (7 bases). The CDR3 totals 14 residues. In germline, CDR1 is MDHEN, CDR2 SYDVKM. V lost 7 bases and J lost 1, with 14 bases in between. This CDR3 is CASIKGGNSYEQYF. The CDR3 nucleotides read TGTGCCAGCATTAAGGGGGGGAATTCCTACGAGCAGTACTTC.

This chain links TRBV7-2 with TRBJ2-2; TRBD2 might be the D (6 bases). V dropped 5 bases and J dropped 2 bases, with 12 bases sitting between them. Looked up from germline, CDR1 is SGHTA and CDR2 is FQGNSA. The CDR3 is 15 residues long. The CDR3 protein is CASSPTSRNTGELFF. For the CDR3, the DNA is TGTGCCAGCAGCCCTACTAGCAGAAACACCGGGGAGCTGTTTTTT.

CDR3: CASSGTTGGTEAFF. For the CDR3, the DNA is TGTGCCAGCAGCGGTACGACAGGGGGCACTGAAGCTTTCTTT. The chain uses TRBV7-9 and TRBJ1-1; 9 positions agree with TRBD1. CDR3 length: 14 residues. The ends lost 5 bases at V and 4 bases at J; junction bases unmatched: 5. The germline gives CDR1 SEHNR, CDR2 FQNEAQ (reference sequence). Supplemented by reference TRBV7-9 and TRBJ1-1, the full variable domain reads DTGVSQNPRHKITKRGQNVTFRCDPISEHNRLYWYRQTLGQGPEFLTYFQNEAQLEKSRLLSDRFSAERPKGSFSTLEIQRTEQGDSAMYLCASSGTTGGTEAFFGQGTRLTVV.

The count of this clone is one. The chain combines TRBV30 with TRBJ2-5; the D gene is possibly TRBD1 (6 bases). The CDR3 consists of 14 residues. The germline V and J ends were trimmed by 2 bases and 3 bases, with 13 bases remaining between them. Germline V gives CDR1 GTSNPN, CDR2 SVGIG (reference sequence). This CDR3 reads CAWSTPRTEETQYF. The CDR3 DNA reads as TGTGCCTGGAGTACCCCCCGGACAGAAGAGACCCAGTACTTC.

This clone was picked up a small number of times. The CDR3: CASPKEGSAYEQYF. Written as DNA, the CDR3 is TGTGCCAGCCCGAAGGAGGGTTCGGCCTACGAGCAGTACTTC. The chain carries TRBV6-1 and TRBJ2-7; perhaps TRBD2 as D (6 bases). Per the germline V gene, CDR1 is MNHNS and CDR2 is SASEGT. Between the trimmed V and J ends, which lost 8 bases and 2 bases, there was a span of 16 bases. This CDR3 has 14 amino acids.

The CDR3 region has the DNA TGTGCCAGCAGCTTAGAGGCTAGCGCGGACATTCAGTACTTC. It translates to CASSLEASADIQYF. The V call is TRBV7-8, the J call TRBJ2-4, with D tentatively TRBD2 (6 bases). V lost 1 base and J lost 8, with 12 bases in between. The CDR3 runs to 14 residues. Germline V gives CDR1 SGHVS, CDR2 FQNEAQ.

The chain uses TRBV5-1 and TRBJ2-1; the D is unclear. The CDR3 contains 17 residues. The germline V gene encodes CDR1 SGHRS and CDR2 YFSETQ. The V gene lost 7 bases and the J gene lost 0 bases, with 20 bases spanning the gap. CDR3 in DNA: TGCGCCAGCTCCATACTCGTCCCTATTAGCTCCTACAATGAGCAGTTCTTC. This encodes CASSILVPISSYNEQFF.

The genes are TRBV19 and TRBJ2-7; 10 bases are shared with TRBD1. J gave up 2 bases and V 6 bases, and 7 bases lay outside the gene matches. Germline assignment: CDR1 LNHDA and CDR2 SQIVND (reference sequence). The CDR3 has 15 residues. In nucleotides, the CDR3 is TGTGCCAGTAGAATCTCTGGGACAGGGGCCTACGAGCAGTACTTC. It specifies CASRISGTGAYEQYF.

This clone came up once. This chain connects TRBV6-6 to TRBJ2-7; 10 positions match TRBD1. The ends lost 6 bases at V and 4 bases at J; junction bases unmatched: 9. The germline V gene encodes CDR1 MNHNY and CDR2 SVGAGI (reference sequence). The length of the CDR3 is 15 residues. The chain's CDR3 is CASSPRDRGSYEQYF. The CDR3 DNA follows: TGTGCCAGCAGCCCCCGGGACAGGGGATCTTACGAGCAGTACTTC.

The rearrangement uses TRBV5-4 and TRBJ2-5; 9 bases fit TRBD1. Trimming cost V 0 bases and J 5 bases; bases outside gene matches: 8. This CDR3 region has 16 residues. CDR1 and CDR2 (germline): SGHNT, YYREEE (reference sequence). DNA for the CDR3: TGTGCCAGCAGCTTGGCCCCGGGACAGGGAACGGAGACCCAGTACTTC. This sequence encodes CASSLAPGQGTETQYF.

CDR3 sequence reads: CAYQGTQGQTQYF. DNA for the CDR3: TGTGCCTATCAGGGGACACAAGGTCAGACCCAGTACTTC. This rearrangement joins TRBV30 to TRBJ2-5; D is possibly TRBD1 (6 bases). The V gene's germline CDR1 is GTSNPN and CDR2 SVGIG (reference sequence). The CDR3 has 13 amino acids. The V and J ends lost 7 bases and 6 bases respectively, with 18 bases between them.

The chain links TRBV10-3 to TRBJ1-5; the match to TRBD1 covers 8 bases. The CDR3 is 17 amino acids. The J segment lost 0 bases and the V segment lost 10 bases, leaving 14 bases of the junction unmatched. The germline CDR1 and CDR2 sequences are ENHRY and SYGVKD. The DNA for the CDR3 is TGTGCCACCTCGAAGCGACTCGGACAGGGTAGCAATCAGCCCCAGCATTTT. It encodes CATSKRLGQGSNQPQHF.

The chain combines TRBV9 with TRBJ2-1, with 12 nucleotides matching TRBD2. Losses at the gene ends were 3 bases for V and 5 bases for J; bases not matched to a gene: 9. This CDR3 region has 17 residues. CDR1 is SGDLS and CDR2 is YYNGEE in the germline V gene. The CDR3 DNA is TGTGCCAGCAGCGCCTCGACTAGCGGGAGAGCGAACAATGAGCAGTTCTTC. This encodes CASSASTSGRANNEQFF.

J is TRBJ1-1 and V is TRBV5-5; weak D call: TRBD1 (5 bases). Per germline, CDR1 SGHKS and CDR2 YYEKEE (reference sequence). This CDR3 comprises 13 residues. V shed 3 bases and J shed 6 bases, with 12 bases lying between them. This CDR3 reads CASSSGRGPEAFF. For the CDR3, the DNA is TGTGCCAGCAGCTCTGGAAGGGGCCCTGAAGCTTTCTTT.

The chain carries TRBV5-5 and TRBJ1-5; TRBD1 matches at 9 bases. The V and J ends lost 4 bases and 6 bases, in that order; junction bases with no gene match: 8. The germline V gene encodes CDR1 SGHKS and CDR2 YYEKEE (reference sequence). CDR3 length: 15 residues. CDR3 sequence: CASSPGTGFIQPQHF. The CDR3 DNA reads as TGTGCCAGCAGCCCGGGGACAGGGTTTATTCAGCCCCAGCATTTT.

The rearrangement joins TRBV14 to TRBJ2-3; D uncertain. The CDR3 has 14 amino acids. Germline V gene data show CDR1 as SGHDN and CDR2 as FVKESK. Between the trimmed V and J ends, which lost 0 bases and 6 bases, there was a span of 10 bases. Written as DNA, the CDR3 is TGTGCCAGCAGCCAAGAAACAGTTTTGGATACGCAGTATTTT. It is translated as CASSQETVLDTQYF.

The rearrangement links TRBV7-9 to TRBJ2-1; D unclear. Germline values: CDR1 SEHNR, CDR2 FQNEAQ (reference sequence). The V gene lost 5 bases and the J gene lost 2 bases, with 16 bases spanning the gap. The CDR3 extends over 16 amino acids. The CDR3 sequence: CASSHRVLGTYNEQFF. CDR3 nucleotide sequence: TGTGCCAGCAGCCATAGAGTCCTAGGCACCTACAATGAGCAGTTCTTC.

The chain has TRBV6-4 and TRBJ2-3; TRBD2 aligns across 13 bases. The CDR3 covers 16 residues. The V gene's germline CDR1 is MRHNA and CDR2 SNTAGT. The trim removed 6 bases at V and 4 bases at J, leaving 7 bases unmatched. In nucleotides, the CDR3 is TGTGCCAGCAGCCCGACTAGCGGGGGGTTGGCAGATACGCAGTATTTT. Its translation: CASSPTSGGLADTQYF.

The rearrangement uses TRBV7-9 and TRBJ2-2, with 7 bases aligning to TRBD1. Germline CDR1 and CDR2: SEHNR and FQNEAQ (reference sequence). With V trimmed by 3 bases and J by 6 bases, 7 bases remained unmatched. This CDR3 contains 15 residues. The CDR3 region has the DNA TGTGCCAGCAGCTTGGACAGGTTAAGATCCGGGGAGCTGTTTTTT. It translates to CASSLDRLRSGELFF.